This T cell receptor beta chain was profiled in a study of blood T cell repertoires in COVID-19. Using immunoSEQ multiplex PCR, the repertoire was profiled, and TCRdb retains in-frame clones only, with some absent. The top ten hold around 1.1% of the sample, which has roughly 360,000 clones, roughly 80% seen once. From germline, CDR1 is KGHSH and CDR2 LQKENI. This CDR3 is built from 15 residues. Trimming left V 3 bases short and J 6 bases short, with 14 bases between. The gene calls are TRBV18 and TRBJ2-2, with D perhaps matching TRBD2 (6 bases). Sequencing used peripheral blood. The sequence came from a human donor with acute or convalescent COVID-19. The donor label of this sample is uncertain. The CDR3 nucleotides read TGTGCCAGCTCACCCGGGACCGGGGGATCCGGGGAGCTGTTTTTT. This encodes CASSPGTGGSGELFF.